The TCR beta chain under discussion was sequenced for a study of blood T cells in healthy people across ages. Study summary: The capture of about one barcoded beta molecule per two T cells was achieved by template switching.

With a J-beta primer mix and a sample-barcoded 5' primer, a second PCR ran roughly 6 to 11 cycles. TCRdb re-called the 5' RACE reads with MiXCR, one entry per CDR3 protein. The table has 1.8 million or so distinct CDR3 sequences, about two fifths seen once. The V segment lost 4 bases and the J segment 7 bases; nucleotides outside the gene matches: 7. This CDR3 spans 15 amino acids. CDR1 MNHNS and CDR2 SASEGT come from the germline V gene. The sequencing sample was made of blood. This sequence originates from a human donor in good health. The chain has TRBV6-1 and TRBJ1-4; 9 positions match TRBD1. CDR3 bases: TGTGCCAGCAGTGTACAGGGGGCTGTTGGTGAAAAACTGTTTTTT. Its translation: CASSVQGAVGEKLFF.